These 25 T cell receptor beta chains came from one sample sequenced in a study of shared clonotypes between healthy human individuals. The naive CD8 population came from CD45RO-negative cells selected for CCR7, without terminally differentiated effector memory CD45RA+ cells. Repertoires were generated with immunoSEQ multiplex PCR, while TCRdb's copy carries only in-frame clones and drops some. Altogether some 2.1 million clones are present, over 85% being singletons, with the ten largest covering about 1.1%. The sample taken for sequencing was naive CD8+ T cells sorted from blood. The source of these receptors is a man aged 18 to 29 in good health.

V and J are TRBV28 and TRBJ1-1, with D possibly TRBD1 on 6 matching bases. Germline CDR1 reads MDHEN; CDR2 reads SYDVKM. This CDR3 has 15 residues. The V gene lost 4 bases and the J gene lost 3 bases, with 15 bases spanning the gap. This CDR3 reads CASSSEPGQHTEAFF. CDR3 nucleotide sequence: TGTGCCAGCAGTTCCGAACCTGGACAGCACACTGAAGCTTTCTTT.

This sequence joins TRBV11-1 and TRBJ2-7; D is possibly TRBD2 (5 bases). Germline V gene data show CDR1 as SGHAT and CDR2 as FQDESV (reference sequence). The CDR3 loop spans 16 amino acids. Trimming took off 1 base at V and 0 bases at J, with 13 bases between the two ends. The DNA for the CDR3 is TGTGCCAGCAGCTTAGTACCCGGGGATCTCTCCTACGAGCAGTACTTC. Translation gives CASSLVPGDLSYEQYF.

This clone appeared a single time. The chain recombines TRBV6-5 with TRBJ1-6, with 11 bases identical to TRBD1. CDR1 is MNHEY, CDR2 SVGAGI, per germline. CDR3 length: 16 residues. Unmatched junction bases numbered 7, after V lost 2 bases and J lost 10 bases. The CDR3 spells CASSYGQGAIGSPLHF. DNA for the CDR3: TGTGCCAGCAGTTACGGACAGGGGGCTATAGGGTCACCCCTCCACTTT.

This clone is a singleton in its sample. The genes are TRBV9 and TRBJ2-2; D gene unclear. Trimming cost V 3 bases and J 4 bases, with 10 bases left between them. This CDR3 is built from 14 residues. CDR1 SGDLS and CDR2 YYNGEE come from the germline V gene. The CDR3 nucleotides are TGTGCCAGCAGCGCACCGCAGATCACCGGGGAGCTGTTTTTT. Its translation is CASSAPQITGELFF.

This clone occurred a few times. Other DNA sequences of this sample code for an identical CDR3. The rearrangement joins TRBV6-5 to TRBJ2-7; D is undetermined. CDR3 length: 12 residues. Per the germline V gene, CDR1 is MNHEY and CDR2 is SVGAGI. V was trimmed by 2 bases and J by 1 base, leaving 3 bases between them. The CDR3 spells CASSYDSYEQYF. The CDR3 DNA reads TGTGCCAGCAGTTACGATTCCTACGAGCAGTACTTC.

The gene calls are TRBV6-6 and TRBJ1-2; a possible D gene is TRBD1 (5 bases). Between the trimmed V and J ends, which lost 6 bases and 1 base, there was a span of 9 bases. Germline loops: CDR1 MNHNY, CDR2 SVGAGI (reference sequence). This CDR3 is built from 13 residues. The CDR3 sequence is CASSGGVNYGYTF. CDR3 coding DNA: TGTGCCAGCAGCGGGGGGGTTAACTATGGCTACACCTTC.

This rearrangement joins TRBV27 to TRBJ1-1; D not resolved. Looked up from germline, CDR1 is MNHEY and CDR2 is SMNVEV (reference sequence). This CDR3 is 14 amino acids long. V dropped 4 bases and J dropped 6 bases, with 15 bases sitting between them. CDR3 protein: CASSYGSGFPEAFF. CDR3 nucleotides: TGTGCCAGCAGTTACGGGTCCGGGTTCCCTGAAGCTTTCTTT.

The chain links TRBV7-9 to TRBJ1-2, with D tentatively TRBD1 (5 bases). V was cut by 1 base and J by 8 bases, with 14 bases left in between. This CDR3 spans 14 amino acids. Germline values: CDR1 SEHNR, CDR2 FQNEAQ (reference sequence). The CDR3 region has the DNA TGTGCCAGCAGCTTAGACGCCAGGGAGAGAGGCTACACCTTC. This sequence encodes CASSLDARERGYTF.

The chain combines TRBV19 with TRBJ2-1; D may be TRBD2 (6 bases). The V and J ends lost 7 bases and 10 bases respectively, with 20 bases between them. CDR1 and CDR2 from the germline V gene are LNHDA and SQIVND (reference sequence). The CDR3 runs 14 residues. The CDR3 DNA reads TGTGCCAGTAATTCGTGGCGGGACTCCCGAGAGCAGTTCTTC. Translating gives CASNSWRDSREQFF.

The CDR3 sequence: CASSQDGLAAFTDTQYF. In DNA, the CDR3 is TGTGCCAGCAGCCAAGATGGACTAGCGGCCTTCACAGATACGCAGTATTTT. The chain is built from TRBV14 and TRBJ2-3, with TRBD2 matching 10 bases. Germline lookup yields CDR1 SGHDN and CDR2 FVKESK. V shed 0 bases and J 2 bases; nucleotides not matched to a gene: 5. The CDR3 length is 17 residues.

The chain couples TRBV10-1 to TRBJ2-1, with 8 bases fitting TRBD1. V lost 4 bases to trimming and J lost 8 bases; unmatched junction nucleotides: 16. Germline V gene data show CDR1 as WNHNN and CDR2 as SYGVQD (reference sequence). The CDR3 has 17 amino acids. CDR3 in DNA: TGCGCCAGCAGTGGTGGGGCGCGTGGGACAGGCTCACATGAGCAGTTCTTC. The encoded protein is CASSGGARGTGSHEQFF.

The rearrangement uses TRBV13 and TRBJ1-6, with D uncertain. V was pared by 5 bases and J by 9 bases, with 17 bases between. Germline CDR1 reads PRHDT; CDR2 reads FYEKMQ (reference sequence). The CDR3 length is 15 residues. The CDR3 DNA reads TGTGCCAGCAGCGCCGGGAGTGGTTGGAGTTCACCCCTCCACTTT. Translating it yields CASSAGSGWSSPLHF.

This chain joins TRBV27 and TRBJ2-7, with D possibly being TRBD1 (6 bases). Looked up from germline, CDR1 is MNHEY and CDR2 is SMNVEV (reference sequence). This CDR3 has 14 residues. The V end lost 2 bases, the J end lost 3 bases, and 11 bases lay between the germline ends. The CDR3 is CASSLALDSYEQYF. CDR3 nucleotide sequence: TGTGCCAGCAGTTTAGCCCTGGACAGCTACGAGCAGTACTTC.

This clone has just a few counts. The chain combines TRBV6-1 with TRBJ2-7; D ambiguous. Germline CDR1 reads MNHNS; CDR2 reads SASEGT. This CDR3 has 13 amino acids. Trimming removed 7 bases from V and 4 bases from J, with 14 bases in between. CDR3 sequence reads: CASIRRDSYEQYF. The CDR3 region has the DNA TGTGCCAGCATCCGCAGAGATTCGTACGAGCAGTACTTC.

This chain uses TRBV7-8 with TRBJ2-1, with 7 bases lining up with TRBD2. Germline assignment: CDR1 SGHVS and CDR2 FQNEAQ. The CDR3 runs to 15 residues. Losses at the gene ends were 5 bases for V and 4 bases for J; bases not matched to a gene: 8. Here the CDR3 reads CASSRPSGKYNEQFF. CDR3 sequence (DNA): TGTGCCAGCAGCCGCCCTAGCGGAAAGTACAATGAGCAGTTCTTC.

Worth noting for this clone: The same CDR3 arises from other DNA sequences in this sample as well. The CDR3 here is CASSFRPNTEAFF. The CDR3 DNA reads as TGTGCCAGCAGTTTTAGGCCGAACACTGAAGCTTTCTTT. The chain employs TRBV28 and TRBJ1-1; D is unresolved. Trimming left V 3 bases short and J 1 base short, with 6 bases between. CDR1 and CDR2 from the germline V gene are MDHEN and SYDVKM. This CDR3 has 13 amino acids.

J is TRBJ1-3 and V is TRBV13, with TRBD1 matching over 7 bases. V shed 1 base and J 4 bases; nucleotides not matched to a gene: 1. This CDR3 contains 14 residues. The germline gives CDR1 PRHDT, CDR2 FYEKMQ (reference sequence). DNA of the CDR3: TGTGCCAGCAGCTTAGTACAGGGGGGAAACACCATATATTTT. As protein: CASSLVQGGNTIYF. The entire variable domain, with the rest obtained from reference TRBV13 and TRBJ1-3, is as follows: AAGVIQSPRHLIKEKRETATLKCYPIPRHDTVYWYQQGPGQDPQFLISFYEKMQSDKGSIPDRFSAQQFSDYHSELNMSSLELGDSALYFCASSLVQGGNTIYFGEGSWLTVV.

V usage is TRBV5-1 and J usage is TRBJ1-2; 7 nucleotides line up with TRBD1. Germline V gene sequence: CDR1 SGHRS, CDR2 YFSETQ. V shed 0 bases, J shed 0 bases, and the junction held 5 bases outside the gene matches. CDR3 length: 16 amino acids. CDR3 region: CASSLGTGDANYGYTF. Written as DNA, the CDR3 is TGCGCCAGCAGCTTGGGGACAGGAGACGCTAACTATGGCTACACCTTC.

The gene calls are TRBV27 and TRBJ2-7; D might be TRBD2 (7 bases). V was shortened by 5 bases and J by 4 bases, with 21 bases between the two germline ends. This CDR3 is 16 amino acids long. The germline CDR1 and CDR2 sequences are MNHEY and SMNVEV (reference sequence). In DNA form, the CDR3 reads TGTGCCAGCAGTCCCTCCTTGGGGGGGGCGGTATACGAGCAGTACTTC. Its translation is CASSPSLGGAVYEQYF.

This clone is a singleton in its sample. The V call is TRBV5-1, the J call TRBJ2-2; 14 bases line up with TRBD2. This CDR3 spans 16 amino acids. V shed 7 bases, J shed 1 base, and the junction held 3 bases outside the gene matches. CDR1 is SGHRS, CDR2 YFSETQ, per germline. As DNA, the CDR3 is TGCGCCAGCGGGACTAGCGGGGGTCAGAACACCGGGGAGCTGTTTTTT. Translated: CASGTSGGQNTGELFF.

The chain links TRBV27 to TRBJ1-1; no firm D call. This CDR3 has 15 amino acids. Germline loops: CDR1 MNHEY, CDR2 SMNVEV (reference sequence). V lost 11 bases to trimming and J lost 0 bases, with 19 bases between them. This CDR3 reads CASKREDGMNTEAFF. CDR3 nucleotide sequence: TGTGCCTCGAAGCGAGAGGATGGGATGAACACTGAAGCTTTCTTT.

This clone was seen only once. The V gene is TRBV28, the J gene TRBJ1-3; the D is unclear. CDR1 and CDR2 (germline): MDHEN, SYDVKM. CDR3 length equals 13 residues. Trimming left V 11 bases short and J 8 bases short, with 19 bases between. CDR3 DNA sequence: TGTGCCGGCCGGCCTGTAAGTGGGGACACCATATATTTT. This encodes CAGRPVSGDTIYF.

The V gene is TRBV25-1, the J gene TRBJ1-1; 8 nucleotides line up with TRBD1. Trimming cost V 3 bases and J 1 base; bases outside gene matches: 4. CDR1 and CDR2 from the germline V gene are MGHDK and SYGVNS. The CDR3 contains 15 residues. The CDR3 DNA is TGTGCCAGCAGTGAGGGGACAGGCACGAACACTGAAGCTTTCTTT. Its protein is CASSEGTGTNTEAFF. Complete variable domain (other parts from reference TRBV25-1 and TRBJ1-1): EADIYQTPRYLVIGTGKKITLECSQTMGHDKMYWYQQDPGMELHLIHYSYGVNSTEKGDLSSESTVSRIRTEHFPLTLESARPSHTSQYLCASSEGTGTNTEAFFGQGTRLTVV.

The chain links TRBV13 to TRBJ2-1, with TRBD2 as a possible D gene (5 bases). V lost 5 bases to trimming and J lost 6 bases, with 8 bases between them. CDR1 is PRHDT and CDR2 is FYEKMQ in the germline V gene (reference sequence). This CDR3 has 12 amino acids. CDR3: CASSQTSNEQFF. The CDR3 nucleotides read TGTGCCAGCAGCCAAACTAGCAATGAGCAGTTCTTC.

DNA of the CDR3: TGCAGCGTTGTATCTCCCTACGAGCAGTACTTC. Amino acids: CSVVSPYEQYF. The rearrangement links TRBV29-1 to TRBJ2-7; the D is unclear. V was trimmed by 4 bases and J by 2 bases, leaving 6 bases between them. This CDR3 spans 11 amino acids. In germline, CDR1 is SQVTM, CDR2 ANQGSEA.